These 25 T cell receptor beta chains originate from one sample sequenced in a study of blood T cells in healthy people across ages. The authors ran a second PCR of 7 to 11 cycles using a sample-barcoded 5' primer and a J-beta primer mix. TCRdb processed the 5' RACE reads anew with MiXCR; each CDR3 protein has one entry. The table records 650,000 to 1,000,000 distinct CDR3 sequences, about half of them present only once. Sequenced input: blood. Receptor source: a man older than 75 in good health.

About this clonotype itself: This may be a read error, as it is one base from a much larger clone. This chain links TRBV7-8 with TRBJ2-1, with 8 bases identical to TRBD2. With V trimmed by 3 bases and J by 10 bases, 17 bases remained unmatched. This CDR3 has 17 amino acids. Germline V gene sequence: CDR1 SGHVS, CDR2 FQNEAQ. The CDR3 sequence: CASSFGDPSGLFHEQFF. The CDR3 DNA is TGTGCCAGCAGCTTTGGGGACCCTAGCGGGTTGTTCCACGAGCAGTTCTTC.

The rearrangement joins TRBV14 to TRBJ2-1; 11 positions agree with TRBD1. Germline assignment: CDR1 SGHDN and CDR2 FVKESK. The ends lost 3 bases at V and 8 bases at J; junction bases unmatched: 9. This CDR3 is built from 16 residues. The CDR3: CASSHRRTGGSYEQFF. DNA for the CDR3: TGTGCCAGCAGCCATCGCCGGACAGGGGGCTCGTATGAGCAGTTCTTC.

In its sample, this clonotype was seen once. A much larger clone lies one base from this, so it may be a read error. The rearrangement joins TRBV7-2 to TRBJ1-1; unclear D gene. Germline-derived CDR1 and CDR2 are SGHTA and FQGNSA. The CDR3 contains 14 residues. Trimming cost V 5 bases and J 1 base, with 11 bases left between them. CDR3 sequence (DNA): TGTGCCAGCAGCGTGGAACACTCGAACACTGAAGCTTTCTTT. Amino acid sequence: CASSVEHSNTEAFF. Full variable domain (missing parts from reference TRBV7-2 and TRBJ1-1): GAGVSQSPSNKVTEKGKDVELRCDPISGHTALYWYRQSLGQGLEFLIYFQGNSAPDKSGLPSDRFSAERTGGSVSTLTIQRTQQEDSAVYLCASSVEHSNTEAFFGQGTRLTVV.

This clonotype occurred once. One end of the junction fails to match germline, which may point to a read error. The rearrangement uses TRBV29-1 and TRBJ1-4; D is undetermined. Germline assignment: CDR1 SQVTM and CDR2 ANQGSEA. This CDR3 has 12 amino acids. The CDR3 is CSVEGANEKLFF. The CDR3 DNA is TGCAGCGTCGAAGGAGCTAATGAAAAACTGTTTTTT.

This clonotype was counted between two and nine times. This chain links TRBV7-2 with TRBJ1-2, with D perhaps matching TRBD1 (5 bases). V was cut by 4 bases and J by 5 bases, with 11 bases left in between. Germline assignment: CDR1 SGHTA and CDR2 FQGNSA. CDR3 length: 13 residues. For the CDR3, the DNA is TGTGCCAGCAGCTCAAGTAGGGGTTATGGCTACACCTTC. Amino acids: CASSSSRGYGYTF.

There are a few counts of this clonotype. This chain connects TRBV20-1 to TRBJ2-3; 10 bases are shared with TRBD2. The trim removed 4 bases at V and 6 bases at J, leaving 10 bases unmatched. The CDR3 has 15 residues. Germline-derived CDR1 and CDR2 are DFQATT and SNEGSKA (reference sequence). The CDR3 here is CSANRLAGPGDTQYF. CDR3 nucleotide sequence: TGCAGTGCTAACCGACTAGCGGGCCCTGGGGATACGCAGTATTTT.

CDR3 protein: CASSLGNSGRVVATQYF. As DNA, the CDR3 is TGTGCCAGCAGCTTAGGGAATAGCGGGAGAGTCGTTGCGACCCAGTACTTC. The chain uses TRBV7-2 and TRBJ2-5; 9 nucleotides agree with TRBD2. After removal of 1 base from V and 7 bases from J, the junction contained 13 bases not matched to a gene. The CDR3 sequence is 17 residues long. The germline CDR1 and CDR2 sequences are SGHTA and FQGNSA.

CDR3: CASSTQGGSPLHF. Here the CDR3 DNA reads TGTGCCAGCAGCACACAGGGGGGGTCACCCCTCCACTTT. The rearrangement uses TRBV7-3 and TRBJ1-6; 8 bases agree with TRBD1. V lost 5 bases, J lost 10 bases, and 4 bases stayed unmatched. Looked up from germline, CDR1 is SGHTA and CDR2 is FQGTGA. The CDR3 contains 13 residues.

This clonotype has more than one count but fewer than ten. The chain couples TRBV2 to TRBJ1-1; no firm D call. Trimming took off 6 bases at V and 6 bases at J, with 5 bases between the two ends. Germline assignment: CDR1 SNHLY and CDR2 FYNNEI. The CDR3 contains 10 residues. The CDR3 bases are TGTGCCAGCAGCGGGGCTGAAGCTTTCTTT. Its translation: CASSGAEAFF.

This clonotype appeared a few times. The CDR3 sequence: CASSLPYGAGPYEQYF. The CDR3 nucleotides read TGTGCCAGCAGTTTACCTTATGGGGCAGGACCCTACGAGCAGTACTTC. This chain connects TRBV28 to TRBJ2-7; perhaps TRBD1 as D (5 bases). V was clipped by 2 bases and J by 2 bases, with 16 bases between them. The CDR3 runs to 16 residues. Germline-derived CDR1 and CDR2 are MDHEN and SYDVKM.

As regards this clonotype: A much larger clone is a single base away; this may be a read error. CDR3 protein: CASSLISGTPGTYEQYF. Written as DNA, the CDR3 is TGCGCCAGCAGTCTGATTAGCGGGACTCCTGGGACCTACGAGCAGTACTTC. This chain links TRBV5-1 with TRBJ2-5, with 8 bases lining up with TRBD2. The J call is in doubt because the DNA end fits TRBJ2-7 better. The CDR3 is 17 amino acids. The germline V gene has CDR1 SGHRS and CDR2 YFSETQ.

This clonotype was observed a few times. This sequence joins TRBV7-2 and TRBJ2-3; 7 bases line up with TRBD2. J was trimmed by 4 bases and V by 5 bases; bases with no gene match: 6. The germline gives CDR1 SGHTA, CDR2 FQGNSA. This CDR3 spans 14 amino acids. The CDR3 nucleotides are TGTGCCAGCAGCAAAAGCGGGAAGGCAGATACGCAGTATTTT. This gives the protein CASSKSGKADTQYF.

The chain couples TRBV4-2 to TRBJ2-7, with D unresolved. This CDR3 is 15 amino acids long. The germline CDR1 and CDR2 sequences are LGHNA and YNFKEQ. V was trimmed by 1 base and J by 0 bases, leaving 10 bases between them. The CDR3 is CASSQATWSSYEQYF. CDR3 coding DNA: TGTGCCAGCAGCCAAGCAACCTGGAGCTCCTACGAGCAGTACTTC.

The chain employs TRBV28 and TRBJ2-5; 8 bases line up with TRBD1. Germline trimming cut 7 bases from V and 11 bases from J; bases unmatched to any gene: 15. The V gene's germline CDR1 is MDHEN and CDR2 SYDVKM. The CDR3 consists of 14 residues. The CDR3 loop is CASKRQGASYEQYF. CDR3 nucleotides: TGTGCCAGCAAAAGGCAGGGGGCTAGTTATGAGCAGTACTTC.

The chain uses TRBV7-3 and TRBJ2-1; D gene unclear. Germline V lookup: CDR1 SGHTA, CDR2 FQGTGA. Deletions cut 3 bases from V and 5 bases from J, with 14 bases between. The CDR3 sequence is 15 residues long. The CDR3 bases are TGTGCCAGCAGCTTGGACCCCGCTAGGCACAATGAGCAGTTCTTC. Translating it yields CASSLDPARHNEQFF.

This chain links TRBV5-1 with TRBJ2-1; TRBD2 matches 13 bases. Trimming at V came to 4 bases and at J to 8 bases, leaving 9 bases not matched to a gene. CDR3 length: 16 residues. The germline V gene has CDR1 SGHRS and CDR2 YFSETQ. CDR3 DNA: TGCGCCAGCAGCGTAACCACTAGCGGGAGGGCCTATGAGCAGTTCTTC. This translates into CASSVTTSGRAYEQFF.

The chain couples TRBV6-2 or TRBV6-3 to TRBJ2-7; D not resolved. The V and J ends lost 0 bases and 7 bases respectively, with 13 bases between them. Germline lookup yields CDR1 MNHEY and CDR2 SVGEGT. The CDR3 sequence is 14 residues long. CDR3 DNA sequence: TGTGCCAGCAGTTACTCCCTCGGTGATTATGAGCAGTACTTC. Its protein product is CASSYSLGDYEQYF.

The chain has TRBV4-2 and TRBJ2-7, with TRBD2 matching over 8 bases. With the DNA end fitting TRBJ2-5 better, the J assignment may be wrong. This CDR3 region has 16 residues. Germline values: CDR1 LGHNA, CDR2 YNFKEQ. CDR3 bases: TGTGCCAGCAGCCAAGTCGGCGGGGGGAGGGGAGAGACCCAGTACTTC. As protein: CASSQVGGGRGETQYF.

This clonotype was counted at least ten times. This rearrangement joins TRBV2 to TRBJ2-5; D ambiguous. V lost 3 bases, J lost 5 bases, and 7 bases lay in between. The germline CDR1 and CDR2 sequences are SNHLY and FYNNEI. The CDR3 has 12 amino acids. DNA for the CDR3: TGTGCCAGCAGTGAGGTGGGGGAGACCCAGTACTTC. The encoded protein is CASSEVGETQYF.

Concerning this clonotype: The junction does not match germline at one end; this may be a read error. The CDR3 spells CASSLEAEVEQFF. CDR3 DNA: TGTGCCAGCAGCTTAGAGGCAGAGGTTGAGCAGTTCTTT. The chain carries TRBV7-2 and TRBJ2-1; D gene unclear. This CDR3 spans 13 amino acids. Germline V gene lookup returns CDR1 SGHTA and CDR2 FQGNSA.

This clonotype was detected many times. The V and J genes are TRBV7-9 and TRBJ1-6; the match to TRBD1 covers 9 bases. V was pared by 2 bases and J by 10 bases, with 3 bases of the junction left unmatched. The germline V gene has CDR1 SEHNR and CDR2 FQNEAQ (reference sequence). This CDR3 has 14 amino acids. CDR3 nucleotide sequence: TGTGCCAGCAGCTTAAACAGGGGGCAGTCACCCCTCCACTTT. It encodes CASSLNRGQSPLHF.

V and J are TRBV11-1 and TRBJ2-7; 10 nucleotides line up with TRBD1. V shed 4 bases and J 0 bases; nucleotides not matched to a gene: 12. Germline CDR1 and CDR2: SGHAT and FQDESV (reference sequence). This CDR3 is 18 amino acids long. CDR3: CASSYLPGQGTNSYEQYF. In DNA, the CDR3 is TGTGCCAGCAGCTACTTACCGGGACAGGGGACGAACTCCTACGAGCAGTACTTC.

The chain couples TRBV20-1 to TRBJ2-3; 9 nucleotides line up with TRBD2. The CDR3 runs to 16 residues. The junction had 11 bases not matched to a gene; V was cut back by 5 bases and J by 2 bases. Germline V gives CDR1 DFQATT, CDR2 SNEGSKA (reference sequence). The CDR3 loop reads CSAGKTSGRDTDTQYF. DNA for the CDR3: TGCAGTGCTGGGAAGACTAGCGGCAGAGACACAGATACGCAGTATTTT.

The chain is built from TRBV6-5 and TRBJ2-3; TRBD2 matches 7 bases. The V gene end was trimmed by 2 bases and the J gene end by 3 bases; junction bases not matched to a gene: 5. The CDR3 extends over 15 amino acids. Germline V gene sequence: CDR1 MNHEY, CDR2 SVGAGI. CDR3 DNA: TGTGCCAGCAGTTACACCCCGGGAGGAACAGATACGCAGTATTTT. Translation gives CASSYTPGGTDTQYF.

This sequence joins TRBV7-2 and TRBJ2-5; no firm D call. This CDR3 has 17 amino acids. V gave up 5 bases and J gave up 4 bases, with 23 bases separating them. Looked up from germline, CDR1 is SGHTA and CDR2 is FQGNSA. This chain's CDR3 is CASSPRVSASRPETQYF. The DNA for the CDR3 is TGTGCCAGCAGCCCCCGTGTGTCGGCCTCGCGACCAGAGACCCAGTACTTC.